These 26 T cell receptor beta chains originate from one sample sequenced in a study of tumor-infiltrating lymphocytes in primary liver carcinoma. RNA and DNA were co-extracted from approximately 20-30 mg of unsorted bulk tissue. Priming with a constant-region primer yielded TCR beta cDNA from about 510 ng total RNA. Sequencing libraries for TCR beta derived from three nested multiplex PCR rounds that used slightly modified ARM-PCR. TRBV1-TRBV30 forward primers and a C-beta reverse primer were used in the first two PCR rounds, which each ran for about 10 cycles. TCRdb re-analysed the multiplex PCR reads in MiXCR, keeping a single row per CDR3 protein. This table has approximately 30,000 distinct CDR3 sequences, less than 75% appearing once. The sequenced sample consisted of liver tumor tissue from sampling region 3. As for subset: tumor region T3, left-lateral pole. The source is a woman aged 25 to 39 with primary liver carcinoma and hepatitis B virus infection.

About this clonotype: Its ends do not fully match the called genes, so a read error is possible. This chain connects TRBV7-9 to TRBJ1-1; a weak D match, TRBD1 (5 bases). This CDR3 region has 14 residues. CDR1 and CDR2 (germline): SEHNR, FQNEAQ (reference sequence). CDR3 residues: CGSIFGQGNTEAFF. The CDR3 DNA sequence: TGTGGCAGCATCTTCGGGCAGGGGAACACTGAAGCTTTCTTT.

As concerns this clonotype: No conserved phenylalanine or tryptophan is present at the end of the CDR3, so a read error is the likely explanation. The genes are TRBV6-5 and TRBJ2-7; a weak D match, TRBD1 (5 bases). This CDR3 has 15 residues. The germline gives CDR1 MNHEY, CDR2 SVGAGI. This CDR3 reads CDSSYKDSSSYEQYL. The CDR3 region has the DNA TGTGACAGCAGTTACAAAGACAGCAGCTCCTACGAGCAGTACTTA.

This clonotype was observed many times. The chain carries TRBV11-2 and TRBJ2-1, with TRBD1 identical over 10 bases. Germline-derived CDR1 and CDR2 are SGHAT and FQNNGV. This CDR3 spans 16 amino acids. V shed 5 bases and J 5 bases; nucleotides not matched to a gene: 9. CDR3 nucleotide sequence: TGTGCCAGCAGCGCTTTAGGGACAGGGGCCCACAATGAGCAGTTCTTC. This encodes CASSALGTGAHNEQFF. Full variable domain (missing parts from reference TRBV11-2 and TRBJ2-1): EAGVAQSPRYKIIEKRQSVAFWCNPISGHATLYWYQQILGQGPKLLIQFQNNGVVDDSQLPKDRFSAERLKGVDSTLKIQPAKLEDSAVYLCASSALGTGAHNEQFFGPGTRLTVL.

This clonotype came up many times. CDR3 nucleotide sequence: TGCAGCGTTGAAGGCCACAGCAGCTCCTACGAGCAGTACTTC. This translates into CSVEGHSSSYEQYF. The chain has TRBV29-1 and TRBJ2-7; no definite D call. The ends were cut back, 1 base at V and 0 bases at J, with 10 bases in the middle. Germline V gene lookup returns CDR1 SQVTM and CDR2 ANQGSEA. The CDR3 sequence is 14 residues long.

This clonotype was picked up one time. The genes are TRBV11-2 and TRBJ1-1; 8 positions agree with TRBD1. This CDR3 has 14 amino acids. Germline V gene sequence: CDR1 SGHAT, CDR2 FQNNGV. DNA of the CDR3: TGTGCATGCAGATATACAGGGGGGAGGACTGAAGCTTTCTTT. This encodes CACRYTGGRTEAFF.

The rearrangement joins TRBV7-9 to TRBJ2-5; a possible D gene is TRBD1 (6 bases). Germline V gene lookup returns CDR1 SEHNR and CDR2 FQNEAQ (reference sequence). The length of the CDR3 is 14 residues. V shed 4 bases and J shed 4 bases, with 13 bases lying between them. In nucleotides, the CDR3 is TGTGCCAGCAGCTCAAAGGGGGTACGAGAGACCCAGTACTTC. Translated, it gives CASSSKGVRETQYF.

This clonotype was recorded at least ten times. At one end, the junction sequence differs from germline, possibly due to a read error. The V and J genes are TRBV11-3 and TRBJ2-1, with 10 positions matching TRBD2. Looked up from germline, CDR1 is SGHNT and CDR2 is YENEEA. The CDR3 length is 15 residues. The CDR3 DNA follows: TGTGCTAGCAGACCTCTAGCGGGGGCCCTCGTTGAGCAGTTCTTC. Protein sequence: CASRPLAGALVEQFF.

The chain carries TRBV10-2 and TRBJ2-1; the D gene is possibly TRBD2 (6 bases). This CDR3 has 12 amino acids. Germline CDR1 reads WSHSY; CDR2 reads SAAADI. V was shortened by 9 bases and J by 10 bases, with 16 bases between the two germline ends. CDR3 sequence reads: CASREADVEQFF. The CDR3 DNA reads as TGCGCCAGTAGGGAGGCGGATGTGGAGCAGTTCTTC.

This clonotype qualifies as medium-sized. The rearrangement joins TRBV11-2 to TRBJ2-7, with 8 bases matching TRBD2. CDR3 size: 16 residues. J gave up 7 bases and V 7 bases, and 18 bases lay outside the gene matches. The germline V gene encodes CDR1 SGHAT and CDR2 FQNNGV. DNA for the CDR3: TGTGCCAGCACGACTCCTGGGCGGGAGGCAAGGGGGGAGCAGTACTTC. Translated: CASTTPGREARGEQYF. The whole variable domain, filled in from reference TRBV11-2 and TRBJ2-7, reads EAGVAQSPRYKIIEKRQSVAFWCNPISGHATLYWYQQILGQGPKLLIQFQNNGVVDDSQLPKDRFSAERLKGVDSTLKIQPAKLEDSAVYLCASTTPGREARGEQYFGPGTRLTVT.

At least ten counts were recorded for this clonotype. One junction end does not reproduce the germline sequence, and a read error may be involved. V and J are TRBV6-1 and TRBJ2-4; tentative D call: TRBD1 (6 bases). This CDR3 is 15 amino acids long. Germline V gene data show CDR1 as MNHNS and CDR2 as SASEGT. The CDR3 spells CASSEGPGPWDIQCF. CDR3 coding DNA: TGTGCCAGCAGTGAAGGGCCGGGACCGTGGGACATTCAGTGCTTC.

This clonotype was picked up many times. The chain employs TRBV4-2 and TRBJ2-7; 13 nucleotides agree with TRBD2. The germline V gene encodes CDR1 LGHNA and CDR2 YNFKEQ. The CDR3 totals 18 residues. Trimming at V came to 0 bases and at J to 6 bases, leaving 11 bases not matched to a gene. The CDR3 sequence: CASSQDSRTSGRAGEQYF. The CDR3 bases are TGTGCCAGCAGCCAAGATTCCCGAACTAGCGGGAGGGCCGGCGAGCAGTACTTC.

In the case of this clonotype: A much larger clone lies one base from this, so it may be a read error. The chain carries TRBV12-3 or TRBV12-4 and TRBJ2-7; D unresolved. There are 11 residues in the CDR3. The CDR3 here is CGSRRFDEQYF. The CDR3 DNA reads TGTGGCAGCCGTAGGTTCGACGAGCAGTACTTC.

The chain has TRBV12-3 or TRBV12-4 and TRBJ2-1, with D tentatively TRBD2 (6 bases). This CDR3 contains 15 residues. For the CDR3, the DNA is TGTGTTAGCGGAGACGAGCTGGAGGCCCCCAATGAGCAGTTCTTC. This gives the protein CVSGDELEAPNEQFF.

Worth noting for this clonotype: At one of its ends the junction is not consistent with the germline gene, which may arise from a read error. The chain is built from TRBV11-3 and TRBJ2-1, with D maybe TRBD2 (6 bases). The CDR3 extends over 14 amino acids. In germline, CDR1 is SGHNT, CDR2 YENEEA. The CDR3 sequence is CVSSRLVGRYEQFF. DNA of the CDR3: TGTGTCAGCAGCCGACTAGTGGGGAGGTATGAACAGTTCTTC.

Remarks on this clonotype: The missing conserved phenylalanine or tryptophan at the end of this CDR3 makes a read error likely. The DNA for the CDR3 is TGTGCCAGCAGTTACGGACTAGCGGGGCTCTCCTACGAGCAGTACATC. Its translation is CASSYGLAGLSYEQYI. The gene calls are TRBV6-2 or TRBV6-3 and TRBJ2-7; 12 bases match TRBD2. This CDR3 spans 16 amino acids. The V gene's germline CDR1 is MNHEY and CDR2 SVGEGT. Trimming took 2 bases from V and 0 from J; bases not matched to a gene: 2.

This clonotype was detected a few times. At one boundary the junction diverges from the germline segment, which might be a read error. This rearrangement joins TRBV12-3 or TRBV12-4 to TRBJ2-1; no reliable D call. CDR3 length equals 12 residues. Written as DNA, the CDR3 is TGTGCCAGCAGTTTATCGGAGAATGAGCAGCTCTTC. Amino acids: CASSLSENEQLF.

This clonotype is judged medium-sized. J is TRBJ1-1 and V is TRBV6-1, with no clear D. The CDR3 spans 15 residues. The V end lost 10 bases, the J end lost 4 bases, and 22 bases lay between the germline ends. Germline V CDR1 and CDR2: MNHNS, SASEGT. The CDR3 DNA sequence: TGTGCCATTACCTTGGAAGGGCTTAGCGGCACTGAAGCTTTCTTT. This sequence encodes CAITLEGLSGTEAFF.

In the case of this clonotype: No conserved phenylalanine or tryptophan ends this CDR3, so it is likely a read error. This chain links TRBV28 with TRBJ1-1; D is possibly TRBD1 (6 bases). The CDR3 sequence is 13 residues long. Germline V gene sequence: CDR1 MDHEN, CDR2 SYDVKM. V lost 6 bases to trimming and J lost 8 bases, with 16 bases between them. CDR3 protein: CASSLLRGAEAFI. The DNA of the CDR3 is TGTGCCAGCAGCCTACTTAGGGGGGCAGAAGCTTTCATT.

A note on this clonotype: It is likely a read error, because the conserved phenylalanine at the end of the CDR3 is missing. This chain connects TRBV11-2 to TRBJ1-1, with 7 bases aligning to TRBD1. The CDR3 runs to 20 residues. From germline, CDR1 is SGHAT and CDR2 FQNNGV. CDR3 sequence (DNA): TGTGCCAGCAGCGCTCGGGATAGGGGGCGCAAGAGGTGGAGTAACACTGACGCTTTCTGT. Translation gives CASSARDRGRKRWSNTDAFC.

This clonotype was counted between two and nine times. At one end, the junction sequence differs from germline, possibly due to a read error. The chain combines TRBV11-1 with TRBJ2-3; tentative D call: TRBD2 (5 bases). Germline V gene data show CDR1 as SGHAT and CDR2 as FQDESV (reference sequence). This CDR3 is 15 amino acids long. This CDR3 is CASSRSSGFTDMQYF. The DNA for the CDR3 is TGTGCCAGCAGTCGTTCTTCGGGGTTCACGGATATGCAGTATTTT.

Turning to this clonotype: An end of the junction does not agree with germline; a read error may underlie this. CDR3 protein: CASSLAPRVSRELLF. CDR3 in DNA: TGTGCCAGTAGCTTGGCACCCAGAGTCAGCCGGGAGCTGCTTTTT. This chain connects TRBV5-6 to TRBJ2-2; D perhaps matches TRBD2 (6 bases). Germline V gene lookup returns CDR1 SGHDT and CDR2 YYEEEE. The CDR3 has 15 residues.

In its sample, this clonotype was seen a few times. V gene TRBV28 combines with J gene TRBJ1-1; no clear D. Germline CDR1 and CDR2: MDHEN and SYDVKM. V was trimmed by 9 bases and J by 4 bases, leaving 15 bases between them. The CDR3 loop spans 13 amino acids. The CDR3 region has the DNA TGTGCCAGTAGGCTTTACCCTATCACTGAAGCTTTCTTT. Its protein product is CASRLYPITEAFF.

Points on this clonotype: One base away lies a much larger clone, so this may be a sequencing read error. This rearrangement joins TRBV11-2 to TRBJ1-3; possibly TRBD1 for D (6 bases). This CDR3 has 14 residues. Per the germline V gene, CDR1 is SGHAT and CDR2 is FQNNGV. The DNA for the CDR3 is TGTGCCAGCAGCACCGGGGGGCGAGGAAAAACCATATATTTT. Encoded protein: CASSTGGRGKTIYF.

The chain links TRBV29-1 to TRBJ2-1; 14 positions agree with TRBD2. Germline V gives CDR1 SQVTM, CDR2 ANQGSEA. The CDR3 runs 15 residues. Trimming took 5 bases from V and 8 from J; bases not matched to a gene: 8. DNA of the CDR3: TGCAGCGTTAAGGGGGGACTAGCGGGAGACGATGAGCAGTTCTTC. Protein: CSVKGGLAGDDEQFF.

This clonotype was observed a few times. V and J are TRBV6-1 and TRBJ1-6, with 9 bases that match TRBD1. The length of the CDR3 is 15 residues. J lost 9 bases, V lost 10 bases, and 13 bases had no gene match. Germline CDR1 reads MNHNS; CDR2 reads SASEGT. CDR3 protein: CANTLPRDRVSPLHF. CDR3 nucleotide sequence: TGTGCCAACACTCTCCCCCGGGACAGGGTTTCACCCCTCCACTTT.

This clonotype showed up just a few times. The junction and the germline gene differ at one end; a read error may be behind it. The chain joins TRBV11-2 to TRBJ2-7, with 11 bases identical to TRBD2. Looked up from germline, CDR1 is SGHAT and CDR2 is FQNNGV. The length of the CDR3 is 13 residues. The DNA for the CDR3 is TGCACCAGCAGCTTAACTAGCGGGAGCGAGCAGTACTTC. This translates into CTSSLTSGSEQYF.